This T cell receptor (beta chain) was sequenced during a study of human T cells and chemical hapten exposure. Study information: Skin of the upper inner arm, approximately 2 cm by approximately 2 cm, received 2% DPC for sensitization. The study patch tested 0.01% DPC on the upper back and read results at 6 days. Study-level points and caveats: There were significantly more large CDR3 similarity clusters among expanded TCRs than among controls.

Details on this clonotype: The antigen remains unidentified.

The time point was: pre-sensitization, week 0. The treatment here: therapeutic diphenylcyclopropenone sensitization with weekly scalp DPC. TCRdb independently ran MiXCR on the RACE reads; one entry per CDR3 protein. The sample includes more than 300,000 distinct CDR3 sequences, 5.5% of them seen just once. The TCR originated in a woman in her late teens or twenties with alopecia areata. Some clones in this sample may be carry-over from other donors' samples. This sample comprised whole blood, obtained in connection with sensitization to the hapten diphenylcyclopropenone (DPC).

For the CDR3, the DNA is TGTGCCAGCAGCGCCCAATTGACAGCATTCTATGGCTACACCTTC. Translation: CASSAQLTAFYGYTF. V is TRBV7-9 and J is TRBJ1-2, with a possible D match to TRBD1 (5 bases). Germline CDR1 and CDR2: SEHNR and FQNEAQ (reference sequence). This CDR3 is 15 amino acids long. The V and J ends lost 5 bases and 4 bases respectively, with 17 bases between them.